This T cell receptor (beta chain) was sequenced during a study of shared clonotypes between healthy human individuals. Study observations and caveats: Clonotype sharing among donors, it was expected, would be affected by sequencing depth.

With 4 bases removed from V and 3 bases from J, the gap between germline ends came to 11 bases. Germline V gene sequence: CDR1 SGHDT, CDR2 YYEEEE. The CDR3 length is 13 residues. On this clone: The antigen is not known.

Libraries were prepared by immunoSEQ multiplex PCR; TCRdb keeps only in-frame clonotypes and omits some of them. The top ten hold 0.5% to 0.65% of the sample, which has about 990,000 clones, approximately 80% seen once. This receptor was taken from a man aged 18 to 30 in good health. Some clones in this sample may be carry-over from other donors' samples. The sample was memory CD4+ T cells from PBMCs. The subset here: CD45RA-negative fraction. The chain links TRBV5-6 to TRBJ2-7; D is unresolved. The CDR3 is CASSRRIYYEQYF. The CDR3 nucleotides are TGTGCCAGCAGCCGACGGATTTACTACGAGCAGTACTTC.